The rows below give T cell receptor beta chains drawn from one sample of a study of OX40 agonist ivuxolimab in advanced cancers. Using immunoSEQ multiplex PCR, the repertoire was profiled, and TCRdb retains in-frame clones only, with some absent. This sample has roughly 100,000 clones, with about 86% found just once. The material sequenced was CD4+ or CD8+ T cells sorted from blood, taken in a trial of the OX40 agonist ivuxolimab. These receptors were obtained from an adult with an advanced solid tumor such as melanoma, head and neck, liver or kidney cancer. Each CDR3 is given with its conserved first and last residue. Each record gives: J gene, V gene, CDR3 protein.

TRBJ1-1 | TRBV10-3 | CAINTGNTEAFF
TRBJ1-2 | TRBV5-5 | CASSSPGFEVYGYTF
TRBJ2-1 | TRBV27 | CASSNGQGTGEQFF
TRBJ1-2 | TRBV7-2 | CASSLRQVVPYGYTF
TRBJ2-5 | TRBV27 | CASSLAGSGETQYF
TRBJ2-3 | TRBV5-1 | CASSLARSEDTQYF
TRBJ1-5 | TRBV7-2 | CASSLATGGSNQPQHF
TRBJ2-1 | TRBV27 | CASSSRTDNEQFF
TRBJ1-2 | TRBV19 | CASRDIFYGYTF
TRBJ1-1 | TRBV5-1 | CASSLVPAGGEAFF
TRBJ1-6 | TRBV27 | CASSLSGISPLHF
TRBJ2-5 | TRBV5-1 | CASSLASGTQYF
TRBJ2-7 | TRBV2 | CASSALAGSYEQYF
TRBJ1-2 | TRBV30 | CAWRDPGPYGYTF
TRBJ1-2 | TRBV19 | CASSRDRDHGYTF
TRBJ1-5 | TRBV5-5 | CASSPEGVGNQPQHF
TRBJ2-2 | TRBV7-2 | CASSLEGPRWGGELFF
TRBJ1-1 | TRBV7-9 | CASSLREGTEAFF
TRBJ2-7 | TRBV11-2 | CASSPSGGVTYEQYF
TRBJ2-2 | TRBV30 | CAWSVDSNTGELFF
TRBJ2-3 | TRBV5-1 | CASSLTLSTDTQYF
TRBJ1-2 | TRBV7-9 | CASAASNYGYTF
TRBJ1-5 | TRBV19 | CASKSGGRDQPQHF
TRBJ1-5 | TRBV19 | CASSTVQRNQPQHF
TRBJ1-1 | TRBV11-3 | CASSLGLAGNTEAFF
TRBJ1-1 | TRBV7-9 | CASSFLQVNTEAFF
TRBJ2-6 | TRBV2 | CASRAISGANVLTF
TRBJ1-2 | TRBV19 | CASSRDGHYGYTF
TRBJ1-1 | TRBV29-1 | CSVVTSHGVGTEAFF
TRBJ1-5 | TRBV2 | CASILDPTGNQPQHF
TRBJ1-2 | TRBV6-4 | CASSRETSYGYTF
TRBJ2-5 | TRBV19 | CASKGYRETQYF
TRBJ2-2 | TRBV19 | CASFGGTGELFF
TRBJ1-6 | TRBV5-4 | CASSLGEGSSYNSPLHF
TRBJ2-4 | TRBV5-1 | CASRLSLVAKNIQYF
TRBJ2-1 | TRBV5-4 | CASSLFTSGTYNEQFF
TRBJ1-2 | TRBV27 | CASSLALGRGGNYGYTF
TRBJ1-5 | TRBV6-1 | CASSEPRDRDNQHF
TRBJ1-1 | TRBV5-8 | CASSLNRGLGTEAFF
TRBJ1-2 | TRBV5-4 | CASSFPDRAGGYTF
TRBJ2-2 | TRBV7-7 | CASSSDPNTGELFF
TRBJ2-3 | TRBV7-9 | CASSPTGGLAGRTDTQYF
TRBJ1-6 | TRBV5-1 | CASSLRASYNSPLHF
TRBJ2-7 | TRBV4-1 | CASSQSDSGISSYEQYF
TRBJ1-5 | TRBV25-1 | CASSDAGLSNQPQHF
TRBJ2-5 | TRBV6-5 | CASSPGTSVKEQYF
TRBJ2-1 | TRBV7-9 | CASSWDPRVDEQFF
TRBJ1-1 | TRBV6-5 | CASRPYGGNTEAFF
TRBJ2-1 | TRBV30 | CAWSRTTSFNEQFF
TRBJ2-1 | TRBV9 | CASSVGDRGHGEQFF
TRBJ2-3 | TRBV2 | CASSGLAGVGSDTQYF
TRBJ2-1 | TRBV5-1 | CASSIGQGYDEQFF
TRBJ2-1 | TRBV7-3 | CASSPMARDEQFF
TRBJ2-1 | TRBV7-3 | CASSLAGGASNEQFF
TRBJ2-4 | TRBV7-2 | CASSRRGENIQYF
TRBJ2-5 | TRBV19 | CASSFNRQETQYF
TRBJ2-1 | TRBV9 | CASSVRVWDRGAGDEQFF
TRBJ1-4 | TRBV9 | CASSRQVNEKLFF
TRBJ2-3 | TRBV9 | CASSVLSGTDTQYF